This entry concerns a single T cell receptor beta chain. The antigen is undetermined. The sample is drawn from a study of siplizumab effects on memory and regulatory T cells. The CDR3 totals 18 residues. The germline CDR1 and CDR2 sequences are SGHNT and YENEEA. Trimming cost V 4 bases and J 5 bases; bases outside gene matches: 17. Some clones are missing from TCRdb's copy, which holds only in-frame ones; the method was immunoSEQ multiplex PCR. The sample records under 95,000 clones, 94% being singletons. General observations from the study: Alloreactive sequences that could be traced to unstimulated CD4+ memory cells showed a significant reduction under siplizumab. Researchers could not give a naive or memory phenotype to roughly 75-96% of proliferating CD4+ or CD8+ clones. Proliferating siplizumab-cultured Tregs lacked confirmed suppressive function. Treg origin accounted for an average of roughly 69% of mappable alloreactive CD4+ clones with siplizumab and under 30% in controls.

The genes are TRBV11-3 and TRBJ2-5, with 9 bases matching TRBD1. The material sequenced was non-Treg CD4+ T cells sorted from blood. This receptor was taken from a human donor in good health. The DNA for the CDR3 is TGTGCCAGCAGCTCTCCCAGGACAGGGGATCGGCTAGTGGAGACCCAGTACTTC. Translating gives CASSSPRTGDRLVETQYF.